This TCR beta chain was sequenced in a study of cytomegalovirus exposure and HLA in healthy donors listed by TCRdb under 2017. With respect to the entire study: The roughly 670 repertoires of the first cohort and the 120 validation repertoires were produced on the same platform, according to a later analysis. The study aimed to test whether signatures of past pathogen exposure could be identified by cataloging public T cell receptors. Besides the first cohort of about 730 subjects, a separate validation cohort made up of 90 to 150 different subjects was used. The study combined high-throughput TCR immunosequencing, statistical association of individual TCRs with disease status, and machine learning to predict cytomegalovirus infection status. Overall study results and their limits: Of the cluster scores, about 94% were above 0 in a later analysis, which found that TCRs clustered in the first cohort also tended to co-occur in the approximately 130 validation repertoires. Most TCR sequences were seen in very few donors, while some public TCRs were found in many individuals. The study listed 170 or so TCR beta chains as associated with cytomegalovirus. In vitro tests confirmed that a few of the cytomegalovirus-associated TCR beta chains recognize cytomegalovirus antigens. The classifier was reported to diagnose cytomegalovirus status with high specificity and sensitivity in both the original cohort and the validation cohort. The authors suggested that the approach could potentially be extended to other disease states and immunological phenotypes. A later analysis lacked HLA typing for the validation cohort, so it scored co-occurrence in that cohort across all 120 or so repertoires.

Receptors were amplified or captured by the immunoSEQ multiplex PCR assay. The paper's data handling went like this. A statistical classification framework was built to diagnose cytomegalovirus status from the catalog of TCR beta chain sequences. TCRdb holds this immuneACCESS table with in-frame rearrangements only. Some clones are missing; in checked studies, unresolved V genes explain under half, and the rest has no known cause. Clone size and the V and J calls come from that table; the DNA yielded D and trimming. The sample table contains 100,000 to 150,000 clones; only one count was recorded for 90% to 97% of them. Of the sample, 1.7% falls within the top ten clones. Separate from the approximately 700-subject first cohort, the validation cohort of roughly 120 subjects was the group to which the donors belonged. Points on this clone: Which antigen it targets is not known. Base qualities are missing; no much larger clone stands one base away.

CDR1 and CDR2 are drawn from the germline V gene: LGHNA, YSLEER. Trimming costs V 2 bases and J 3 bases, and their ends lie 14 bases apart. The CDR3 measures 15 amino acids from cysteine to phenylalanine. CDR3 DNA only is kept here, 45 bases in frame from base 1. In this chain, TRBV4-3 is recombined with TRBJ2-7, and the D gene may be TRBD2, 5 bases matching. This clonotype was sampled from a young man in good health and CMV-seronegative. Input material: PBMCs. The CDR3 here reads CASSQSYGGGYEQYF. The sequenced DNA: TGCGCCAGCAGCCAATCGTATGGAGGAGGCTACGAGCAGTACTTC.